The entry that follows covers one T cell receptor beta chain sequence. These data originate in a study of blood T cell repertoires in COVID-19. Study at large: Material from acute and convalescent COVID-19 was sourced from the United States, Italy and Spain. T cells, B-cell-depleted T cells, or PBMCs provided the cDNA or gDNA that served as material.

Source study methods: Reference gene primer amplification yielded estimated nucleated cell counts. Measured with immunoSEQ multiplex PCR; TCRdb has only the in-frame clones, and not every one. V, J and clone size derive from that table, while D and trimming were established from the DNA sequence. The sample shows under 300,000 clones, roughly 82% of them seen only once. The CDR3 loop spans 15 amino acids. The germline V and J ends were trimmed by 4 bases and 3 bases, with 16 bases remaining between them. Germline V gene sequence: CDR1 KGHSH, CDR2 LQKENI. The rearrangement joins TRBV18 to TRBJ2-7; perhaps TRBD1 as D (6 bases). The sequence came from a woman of 80 years or more with active or convalescent COVID-19. The source material was peripheral blood. The CDR3 reads CASSRWGPDSYEQYF. The DNA for the CDR3 is TGTGCCAGCTCACGGTGGGGGCCGGACAGCTACGAGCAGTACTTC.